These T cell receptor beta chains were read from a single sample in a study of shared clonotypes between healthy human individuals. Clones were sequenced by immunoSEQ multiplex PCR, and TCRdb holds only the in-frame ones, with some missing. The sample records around 2.1 million clones, just over 90% being singletons. Source material: naive CD8+ T cells from PBMCs. The receptors were sampled from a man aged 18 to 30 in good health. Some clones in this sample may be carry-over from other donors' samples. CDR3s include the opening cysteine and the closing phenylalanine or tryptophan. The order of the fields is J gene, D gene, clone size, V gene, CDR3 protein, CDR3 DNA. D genes are given only for firm matches. Not all rows give a size; the values are once, few, many and, for expanded clones, a class.

TRBJ1-1 | NA | NA | TRBV11-2 | CASSFELNTEAFF | TGTGCCAGCAGCTTTGAGTTGAACACTGAAGCTTTCTTT
TRBJ2-7 | NA | NA | TRBV9 | CASSVGTYEQYF | TGTGCCAGCAGCGTAGGGACCTACGAGCAGTACTTC
TRBJ2-6 | NA | NA | TRBV13 | CASSYGEGASGANVLTF | TGTGCCAGCAGCTACGGGGAGGGGGCCTCTGGGGCCAACGTCCTGACTTTC
TRBJ1-4 | NA | NA | TRBV5-1 | CASRDPDSLNEKLFF | TGCGCCAGCAGGGATCCAGACAGCCTTAATGAAAAACTGTTTTTT
TRBJ1-1 | NA | NA | TRBV19 | CASSIGGYTEAFF | TGTGCCAGTAGTATAGGGGGGTACACTGAAGCTTTCTTT
TRBJ2-3 | NA | NA | TRBV9 | CASSVFGDTQYF | TGTGCCAGCAGCGTGTTCGGCGATACGCAGTATTTT
TRBJ1-1 | TRBD1 | few | TRBV5-1 | CASSPGQGYTEAFF | TGCGCCAGCAGCCCGGGACAGGGTTACACTGAAGCTTTCTTT
TRBJ1-1 | NA | NA | TRBV6-1 | CASTPGKNTEAFF | TGTGCCAGCACCCCCGGGAAGAACACTGAAGCTTTCTTT
TRBJ1-3 | NA | once | TRBV10-2 | CASRGTEGFHTIYF | TGCGCCAGCAGGGGCACGGAAGGATTCCACACCATATATTTT
TRBJ1-2 | NA | NA | TRBV28 | CASSTRQGSYGYTF | TGTGCCAGCAGCACCCGGCAGGGCTCCTATGGCTACACCTTC
TRBJ2-1 | NA | NA | TRBV14 | CASSQGLSGLKFF | TGTGCCAGCAGCCAAGGATTGTCGGGACTGAAATTCTTC
TRBJ2-5 | TRBD2 | NA | TRBV9 | CASSGGLAGIQTQYF | TGTGCCAGCAGCGGAGGACTAGCGGGCATACAGACCCAGTACTTC
TRBJ2-1 | NA | NA | TRBV21-1 | CASSKSEQRYNEQFF | TGTGCCAGCAGCAAAAGTGAACAGAGGTACAATGAGCAGTTCTTC
TRBJ2-7 | TRBD2 | NA | TRBV5-1 | CASSRNELAGLSYEQYF | TGCGCCAGCAGCCGAAATGAACTAGCGGGACTATCCTACGAGCAGTACTTC
TRBJ2-7 | TRBD1 | NA | TRBV7-8 | CASSLDRGPSYEQYF | TGTGCCAGCAGCTTGGACAGGGGTCCCTCCTACGAGCAGTACTTC
TRBJ2-6 | NA | NA | TRBV4-2 | CGSSGANVLTF | TGTGGCTCGTCTGGGGCCAACGTCCTGACTTTC
TRBJ2-2 | TRBD1 | NA | TRBV4-3 | CASSPGQGTGELFF | TGCGCCAGCAGCCCGGGACAGGGGACCGGGGAGCTGTTTTTT
TRBJ2-3 | TRBD2 | NA | TRBV6-6 | CASTLLAGVDTQYF | TGTGCCAGCACCCTACTAGCGGGAGTAGATACGCAGTATTTT
TRBJ1-5 | NA | few | TRBV7-2 | CASSPGSQPQHF | TGTGCCAGCAGCCCAGGGTCCCAGCCCCAGCATTTT
TRBJ1-1 | NA | NA | TRBV28 | CASSYGYEAFF | TGTGCCAGCAGCTACGGTTATGAAGCTTTCTTT
TRBJ2-3 | TRBD1 | NA | TRBV5-5 | CASSPRDSRTDTQYF | TGTGCCAGCAGCCCCCGGGACAGCCGCACAGATACGCAGTATTTT
TRBJ2-6 | NA | NA | TRBV29-1 | CSARHDSGANVLTF | TGCAGCGCCCGACATGACTCTGGGGCCAACGTCCTGACTTTC
TRBJ2-7 | NA | NA | TRBV29-1 | CSARLGLSYEQYF | TGCAGCGCCCGTTTGGGGCTCTCCTACGAGCAGTACTTC
TRBJ2-7 | NA | NA | TRBV7-3 | CASSLTGGHEQYF | TGTGCCAGCAGCTTAACGGGGGGACACGAGCAGTACTTC
TRBJ2-1 | TRBD1 | NA | TRBV27 | CASSLLTGTGGREQFF | TGTGCCAGCAGTTTGCTGACCGGGACAGGGGGCCGTGAGCAGTTCTTC
TRBJ1-5 | NA | few | TRBV27 | CASSPRERVNQPQHF | TGTGCCAGCAGCCCCCGGGAGAGGGTCAATCAGCCCCAGCATTTT
TRBJ2-7 | NA | NA | TRBV2 | CASSEWGGSSYEQYF | TGTGCCAGCAGTGAATGGGGCGGCAGCTCCTACGAGCAGTACTTC
TRBJ2-7 | TRBD2 | NA | TRBV4-2 | CASSQHGTGGSYEQYF | TGTGCCAGCAGCCAACATGGGACGGGGGGGTCCTACGAGCAGTACTTC
TRBJ1-1 | NA | NA | TRBV6-5 | CASSYSAGNPEAFF | TGTGCCAGCAGTTACTCGGCAGGGAACCCTGAAGCTTTCTTT
TRBJ1-2 | TRBD1 | once | TRBV4-1 | CASSQDPGGAYGYTF | TGCGCCAGCAGCCAAGATCCAGGGGGAGCATATGGCTACACCTTC
TRBJ1-4 | NA | NA | TRBV5-5 | CASSGGAVINEKLFF | TGTGCCAGCAGCGGTGGCGCAGTGATTAATGAAAAACTGTTTTTT
TRBJ2-1 | TRBD1 | NA | TRBV7-9 | CASSLGQAAPYNEQFF | TGTGCCAGCAGCCTCGGACAGGCTGCACCCTACAATGAGCAGTTCTTC
TRBJ2-7 | NA | NA | TRBV9 | CASSVAPGTYEQYF | TGTGCCAGCAGCGTAGCCCCTGGAACCTACGAGCAGTACTTC
TRBJ2-5 | NA | NA | TRBV10-2 | CASSGGNLEAQETQYF | TGCGCCAGCAGTGGGGGGAATCTGGAGGCCCAAGAGACCCAGTACTTC
TRBJ2-5 | NA | NA | TRBV6-4 | CASSGGSSADQETQYF | TGTGCCAGCAGTGGGGGCTCTAGCGCGGACCAAGAGACCCAGTACTTC
TRBJ2-2 | NA | NA | TRBV7-2 | CASSLLGGTGTGELFF | TGTGCCAGCAGCTTATTAGGCGGGACGGGGACCGGGGAGCTGTTTTTT
TRBJ2-1 | TRBD1 | NA | TRBV28 | CASSGSGTGPYNEQFF | TGTGCCAGCAGTGGCTCCGGGACAGGGCCCTACAATGAGCAGTTCTTC
TRBJ2-7 | NA | NA | TRBV5-1 | CASTPGGHSYEQYF | TGCGCCAGCACCCCCGGTGGTCACTCCTACGAGCAGTACTTC
TRBJ2-2 | TRBD2 | NA | TRBV9 | CASSVAGGRAPGELFF | TGTGCCAGCAGCGTAGCTGGCGGGAGGGCCCCCGGGGAGCTGTTTTTT
TRBJ2-2 | NA | NA | TRBV7-9 | CASSLRGKVRNTGELFF | TGTGCCAGCAGCCTCCGGGGAAAAGTTAGAAACACCGGGGAGCTGTTTTTT